Each of the 14 T cell receptor beta chains below was sequenced from the same sample in a study of blood T cell repertoires in COVID-19. Only in-frame clones appear in the TCRdb table, and some are missing; sequencing was by immunoSEQ multiplex PCR. Of some 100,000 clones in the sample, over 75% were seen once. The sequenced sample consisted of peripheral blood. These receptors originate from a human donor in a cohort sampled during active COVID-19.

The V gene is TRBV3-1 (or the pseudogene TRBV3-2), the J gene TRBJ1-1; D possibly corresponds to TRBD1 (6 bases). With 6 bases removed from V and 1 base from J, the gap between germline ends came to 9 bases. CDR1 and CDR2 from the germline V gene are LGHDT and YNNKEL (reference sequence). This CDR3 comprises 13 residues. CDR3 bases: TGTGCCAGCAGGTTACAGGGGAACACTGAAGCTTTCTTT. Its translation: CASRLQGNTEAFF.

This clone was found once. The V call is TRBV5-8, the J call TRBJ1-5, with D maybe TRBD1 (5 bases). This CDR3 has 16 residues. Germline V gives CDR1 SGHTS, CDR2 YDEGEE. Trimming removed 4 bases at V and 7 bases at J, with 21 bases between. DNA of the CDR3: TGTGCCAGCAGCGGGGGGGTCTTCGGTAATTGGCAGCCCCAGCATTTT. Translation: CASSGGVFGNWQPQHF.

This clone was picked up a small number of times. The chain combines TRBV5-1 with TRBJ1-3; D perhaps matches TRBD1 (6 bases). The CDR3 sequence is 13 residues long. Germline V gives CDR1 SGHRS, CDR2 YFSETQ. V gave up 5 bases and J gave up 4 bases, with 10 bases separating them. CDR3: CASRQGTGNTIYF. For the CDR3, the DNA is TGCGCCAGCAGGCAGGGGACGGGAAACACCATATATTTT.

The chain carries TRBV7-3 and TRBJ2-1; D is undetermined. The V end lost 2 bases, the J end lost 10 bases, and 9 bases lay between the germline ends. Germline CDR1 and CDR2: SGHTA and FQGTGA. The CDR3 is made up of 12 amino acids. For the CDR3, the DNA is TGTGCCAGCAGCTTACAGTCTCAGGAGCAGTTCTTC. As protein: CASSLQSQEQFF.

The chain links TRBV7-8 to TRBJ1-1, with D possibly being TRBD1 (6 bases). The germline gives CDR1 SGHVS, CDR2 FQNEAQ. V was pared by 1 base and J by 0 bases, with 18 bases between. This CDR3 has 18 amino acids. CDR3 in amino acids: CASSLEGQLTSMNTEAFF. In DNA, the CDR3 is TGTGCCAGCAGCTTAGAGGGACAACTAACGAGTATGAACACTGAAGCTTTCTTT. The full variable domain, in which reference TRBV7-8 and TRBJ1-1 provide the parts outside the CDR3, is GAGVSQSPRYKVAKRGQDVALRCDPISGHVSLFWYQQALGQGPEFLTYFQNEAQLDKSGLPSDRFFAERPEGSVSTLKIQRTQQEDSAVYLCASSLEGQLTSMNTEAFFGQGTRLTVV.

This chain uses TRBV7-9 with TRBJ1-3, with TRBD1 as a possible D gene (6 bases). This CDR3 region has 17 residues. V gave up 5 bases and J gave up 0 bases, with 17 bases separating them. From germline, CDR1 is SEHNR and CDR2 FQNEAQ (reference sequence). DNA of the CDR3: TGTGCCAGCAGCCCTCCGGGACATCCCTTCTCTGGAAACACCATATATTTT. Its translation is CASSPPGHPFSGNTIYF.

The V gene is TRBV10-3, the J gene TRBJ2-7, with D tentatively TRBD1 (6 bases). The CDR3 contains 15 residues. Trimming left V 0 bases short and J 3 bases short, with 12 bases between. Germline V gene sequence: CDR1 ENHRY, CDR2 SYGVKD. CDR3 sequence (DNA): TGTGCCATCAGTGAGTCTGAGACAGGAGACTACGAGCAGTACTTC. It is translated as CAISESETGDYEQYF.

The J gene is TRBJ1-1, the V gene TRBV5-1, with TRBD1 matching over 8 bases. The CDR3 runs to 15 residues. The germline CDR1 and CDR2 sequences are SGHRS and YFSETQ. The V and J ends lost 3 bases and 1 base, in that order; junction bases with no gene match: 5. The CDR3 nucleotides read TGCGCCAGCAGCTCAGACAGGGGTTGGAACACTGAAGCTTTCTTT. Protein sequence: CASSSDRGWNTEAFF.

This clone was seen a handful of times. The gene calls are TRBV7-8 and TRBJ2-1; 11 bases are shared with TRBD2. V gave up 5 bases and J gave up 9 bases; unmatched junction bases: 9. CDR1 SGHVS and CDR2 FQNEAQ come from the germline V gene. This CDR3 region has 15 residues. The CDR3 coding sequence is TGTGCCAGCAGCCGTAGCGGGGGGGCCATTAGTGAGCAGTTCTTC. Encoded protein: CASSRSGGAISEQFF. Together with reference TRBV7-8 and TRBJ2-1, the CDR3 gives the full variable domain: GAGVSQSPRYKVAKRGQDVALRCDPISGHVSLFWYQQALGQGPEFLTYFQNEAQLDKSGLPSDRFFAERPEGSVSTLKIQRTQQEDSAVYLCASSRSGGAISEQFFGPGTRLTVL.

This chain links TRBV11-3 with TRBJ2-3; no clear D gene. This CDR3 comprises 15 residues. With 4 bases removed from V and 1 base from J, the gap between germline ends came to 12 bases. CDR1 is SGHNT, CDR2 YENEEA, per germline. The CDR3 protein is CASSSPPSGTDTQYF. The CDR3 DNA reads TGTGCCAGCAGCTCCCCCCCCTCAGGCACAGATACGCAGTATTTT.

Here the CDR3 DNA reads TGCGCCAGCAGCGCACAGGGGACAACTAATGAAAAACTGTTTTTT. As protein: CASSAQGTTNEKLFF. The genes are TRBV4-1 and TRBJ1-4; 7 nucleotides match TRBD1. Losses at the gene ends were 5 bases for V and 0 bases for J; bases not matched to a gene: 3. The CDR3 is 15 residues long. The germline V gene has CDR1 MGHRA and CDR2 YSYEKL.

V and J are TRBV13 and TRBJ1-1; D unclear. CDR3 length: 17 amino acids. CDR1 PRHDT and CDR2 FYEKMQ come from the germline V gene (reference sequence). With 2 bases removed from V and 0 bases from J, the gap between germline ends came to 16 bases. This CDR3 is CASSLIYGDQMNTEAFF. CDR3 DNA sequence: TGTGCCAGCAGCTTAATTTACGGAGATCAGATGAACACTGAAGCTTTCTTT.

This chain links TRBV4-2 with TRBJ1-2, with a tentative D call TRBD1 (6 bases). V was pared by 2 bases and J by 4 bases, with 17 bases between. The CDR3 sequence is 16 residues long. Germline V lookup: CDR1 LGHNA, CDR2 YNFKEQ. The CDR3 spells CASSQTGTTSPYGYTF. DNA of the CDR3: TGTGCCAGCAGCCAAACCGGGACAACAAGCCCCTATGGCTACACCTTC.

This clone was picked up one time. This chain connects TRBV6-4 to TRBJ2-7; D possibly corresponds to TRBD2 (5 bases). V lost 7 bases and J 6 bases, leaving 22 bases between the germline ends. The CDR3 loop spans 15 amino acids. Per the germline V gene, CDR1 is MRHNA and CDR2 is SNTAGT. The CDR3 DNA follows: TGTGCCAGCACCCGCCCGGCCGGTCAGGCGGGCGAGCAGTACTTC. Its translation is CASTRPAGQAGEQYF.